This is a list of T cell receptor beta chains from one sample in a study of blood T cell repertoires in COVID-19. Sequencing was performed with immunoSEQ multiplex PCR; in TCRdb, only in-frame clones are kept and a portion is missing. The sample lists hundreds of thousands of clones, about nine tenths seen once, with over 1.3% in the top ten. Sequenced: peripheral blood. The receptors come from a woman aged 25-40 years with active or convalescent COVID-19. CDR3s include the opening cysteine and the closing phenylalanine or tryptophan. The order of the fields is clone size, V gene, CDR3 protein. Expanded clones get a size class; other rows say once, few or many, or leave the size out.

clone size: NA
V gene: TRBV7-8
CDR3 protein: CASSLAGTGKSSYNSPLHF

clone size: once
V gene: TRBV20-1
CDR3 protein: CSAQQGEKLFF

clone size: NA
V gene: TRBV27
CDR3 protein: CASSEGVSYNSPLHF

clone size: NA
V gene: TRBV4-2
CDR3 protein: CASSRAGNPYGYTF

clone size: NA
V gene: TRBV5-5
CDR3 protein: CASSLQGNTDYGYTF

clone size: NA
V gene: TRBV6-2/TRBV6-3
CDR3 protein: CASSSPLFSGNTIYF

clone size: NA
V gene: TRBV4-2
CDR3 protein: CASSQPRTGGRDTEAFF

clone size: once
V gene: TRBV4-2
CDR3 protein: CASSQDLGSPSYNEQFF

clone size: NA
V gene: TRBV4-2
CDR3 protein: CASSVHWTSGDNEQFF

clone size: NA
V gene: TRBV5-1
CDR3 protein: CASSLPGNTEAFF

clone size: NA
V gene: TRBV29-1
CDR3 protein: CSVETAVAYEQYF

clone size: NA
V gene: TRBV7-2
CDR3 protein: CASSLGGLAVLNEQFF

clone size: many
V gene: TRBV6-1
CDR3 protein: CASSAAGLAGGPDTQYF

clone size: NA
V gene: TRBV5-4
CDR3 protein: CASSPRPGSPTNTGELFF

clone size: NA
V gene: TRBV5-1
CDR3 protein: CASTKDRAGTEAFF

clone size: NA
V gene: TRBV6-1
CDR3 protein: CASSEERGQTNEKLFF

clone size: NA
V gene: TRBV3-1/TRBV3-2
CDR3 protein: CASSPLAGIVHEQYF

clone size: NA
V gene: TRBV12-3/TRBV12-4
CDR3 protein: CASILSSGNTIYF

clone size: NA
V gene: TRBV11-2
CDR3 protein: CASSPVLGPRTDTQYF

clone size: once
V gene: TRBV6-5
CDR3 protein: CASSAIRDTQYF

clone size: once
V gene: TRBV2
CDR3 protein: CASRLAGFTDTQYF

clone size: NA
V gene: TRBV3-1/TRBV3-2
CDR3 protein: CASSQTQGLGANVLTF

clone size: NA
V gene: TRBV28
CDR3 protein: CASSLWPGQNYGYTF

clone size: few
V gene: TRBV10-3
CDR3 protein: CAISGGASYGYTF

clone size: NA
V gene: TRBV10-1
CDR3 protein: CASSDGGVTQETQYF

clone size: NA
V gene: TRBV27
CDR3 protein: CASSSAVVEGGNSPLHF

clone size: NA
V gene: TRBV14
CDR3 protein: CASSQDTGAWAEQYF

clone size: NA
V gene: TRBV7-7
CDR3 protein: CASSAGLADSYNEQFF

clone size: few
V gene: TRBV27
CDR3 protein: CASSLTGSSGNTIYF

clone size: NA
V gene: TRBV29-1
CDR3 protein: CSVTLMGGEQYF

clone size: NA
V gene: TRBV12-5
CDR3 protein: CASGLGPTANEKLFF

clone size: NA
V gene: TRBV7-6
CDR3 protein: CASSSRGAATDTQYF

clone size: once
V gene: TRBV6-1
CDR3 protein: CASSESSYSNQPQHF

clone size: NA
V gene: TRBV9
CDR3 protein: CASSSRLSSGNTIYF

clone size: NA
V gene: TRBV2
CDR3 protein: CASSVSGGWTEAFF

clone size: few
V gene: TRBV7-6
CDR3 protein: CASSLEGGENQPQHF

clone size: NA
V gene: TRBV4-1
CDR3 protein: CASSQGTSGRGSTDTQYF

clone size: few
V gene: TRBV3-1/TRBV3-2
CDR3 protein: CASSQAGTGNSPLHF

clone size: NA
V gene: TRBV3-1/TRBV3-2
CDR3 protein: CASSQAMSVGGNKQFF

clone size: NA
V gene: TRBV6-5
CDR3 protein: CASRGDSESSYEQYF

clone size: NA
V gene: TRBV18
CDR3 protein: CASSPRGQGQGQPQHF

clone size: NA
V gene: TRBV10-1
CDR3 protein: CASSDSAHTEAFF

clone size: NA
V gene: TRBV3-1/TRBV3-2
CDR3 protein: CASSQGANSGNTIYF

clone size: NA
V gene: TRBV25-1
CDR3 protein: CASSSPPGQGHTDTQYF

clone size: NA
V gene: TRBV3-1/TRBV3-2
CDR3 protein: CASSNLGGSTDTQYF

clone size: few
V gene: TRBV13
CDR3 protein: CASRNFVRVISLNTEAFF

clone size: NA
V gene: TRBV18
CDR3 protein: CASSPQKGAGGDSSYNEQFF

clone size: NA
V gene: TRBV11-1
CDR3 protein: CASSLSTGTYNEQFF

clone size: NA
V gene: TRBV6-5
CDR3 protein: CASSPTRRQPQHF

clone size: NA
V gene: TRBV2
CDR3 protein: CASSESGLGGYTF

clone size: NA
V gene: TRBV27
CDR3 protein: CASSSQGPSQPQHF

clone size: NA
V gene: TRBV6-5
CDR3 protein: CASNPLYSGSYEQYF

clone size: NA
V gene: TRBV15
CDR3 protein: CATSSLAGQVLPEAEAFF

clone size: NA
V gene: TRBV28
CDR3 protein: CASSSGAGANVLTF

clone size: NA
V gene: TRBV11-2
CDR3 protein: CASSSGTGSNEQFF

clone size: NA
V gene: TRBV6-5
CDR3 protein: CASSPRGRNTEAFF

clone size: NA
V gene: TRBV11-2
CDR3 protein: CASSHDGFDNSPLHF

clone size: NA
V gene: TRBV27
CDR3 protein: CASSQTGVRLGGYTF

clone size: NA
V gene: TRBV10-3
CDR3 protein: CAIWGGLGDTQYF

clone size: NA
V gene: TRBV5-4
CDR3 protein: CASSLRLERATDTQYF